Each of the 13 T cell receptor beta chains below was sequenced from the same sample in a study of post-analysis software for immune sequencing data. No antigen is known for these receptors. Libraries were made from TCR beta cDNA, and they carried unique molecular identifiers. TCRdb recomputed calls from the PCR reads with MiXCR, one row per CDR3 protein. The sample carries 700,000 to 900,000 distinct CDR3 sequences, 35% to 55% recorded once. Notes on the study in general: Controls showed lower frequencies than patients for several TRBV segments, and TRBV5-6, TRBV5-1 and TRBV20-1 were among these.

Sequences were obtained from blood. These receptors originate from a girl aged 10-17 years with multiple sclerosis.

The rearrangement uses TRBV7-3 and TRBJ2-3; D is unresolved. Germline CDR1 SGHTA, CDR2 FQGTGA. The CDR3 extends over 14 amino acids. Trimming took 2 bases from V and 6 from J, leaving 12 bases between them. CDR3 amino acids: CASSLVDQGDTQYF. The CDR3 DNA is TGTGCCAGCAGCTTAGTAGATCAAGGGGATACGCAGTATTTT.

CDR3 in amino acids: CATSDPGLRYGYTF. The DNA for the CDR3 is TGTGCCACCAGTGACCCCGGACTGCGCTATGGCTACACCTTC. The chain recombines TRBV24-1 with TRBJ1-2; no reliable D call. In germline, CDR1 is KGHDR, CDR2 SFDVKD. Trimming took 4 bases from V and 4 from J, leaving 12 bases between them. The CDR3 has 14 residues.

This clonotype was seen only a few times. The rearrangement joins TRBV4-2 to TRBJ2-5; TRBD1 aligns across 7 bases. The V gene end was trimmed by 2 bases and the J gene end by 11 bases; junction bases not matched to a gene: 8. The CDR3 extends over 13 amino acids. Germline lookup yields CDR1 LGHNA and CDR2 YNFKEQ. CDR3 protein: CASSQTGELEQYF. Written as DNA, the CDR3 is TGTGCCAGCAGCCAAACAGGGGAATTGGAGCAGTACTTC.

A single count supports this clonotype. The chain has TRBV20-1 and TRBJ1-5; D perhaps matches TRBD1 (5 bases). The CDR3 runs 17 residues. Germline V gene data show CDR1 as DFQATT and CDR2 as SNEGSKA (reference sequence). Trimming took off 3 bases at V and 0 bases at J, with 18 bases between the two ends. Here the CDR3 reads CSARGPHTSYSNQPQHF. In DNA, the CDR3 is TGCAGTGCTAGGGGGCCTCACACCAGTTATAGCAATCAGCCCCAGCATTTT.

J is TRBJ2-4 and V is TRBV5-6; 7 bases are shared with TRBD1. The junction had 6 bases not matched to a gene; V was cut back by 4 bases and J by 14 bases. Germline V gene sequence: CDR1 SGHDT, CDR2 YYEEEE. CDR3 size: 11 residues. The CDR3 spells CASSTSGTEYF. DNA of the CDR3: TGTGCCAGCAGCACCTCCGGGACAGAGTACTTC. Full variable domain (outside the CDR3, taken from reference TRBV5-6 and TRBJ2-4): DAGVTQSPTHLIKTRGQQVTLRCSPKSGHDTVSWYQQALGQGPQFIFQYYEEEERQRGNFPDRFSGHQFPNYSSELNVNALLLGDSALYLCASSTSGTEYFGAGTRLSVL.

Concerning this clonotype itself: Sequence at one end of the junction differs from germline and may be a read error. In DNA form, the CDR3 reads TGTGCCAGCAGTCCAGCAACTAGCTCCCACAATGAGCAGTTCTTC. It encodes CASSPATSSHNEQFF. The chain recombines TRBV6-6 with TRBJ2-1; perhaps TRBD2 as D (6 bases). Germline CDR1 and CDR2: MNHNY and SVGAGI (reference sequence). There are 15 residues in the CDR3.

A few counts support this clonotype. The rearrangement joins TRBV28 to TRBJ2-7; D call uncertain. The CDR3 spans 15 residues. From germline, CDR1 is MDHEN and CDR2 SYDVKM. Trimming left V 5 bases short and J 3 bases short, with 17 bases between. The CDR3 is CASSLARGRNYEQYF. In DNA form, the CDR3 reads TGTGCCAGCAGTCTGGCTCGAGGAAGGAACTACGAGCAGTACTTC.

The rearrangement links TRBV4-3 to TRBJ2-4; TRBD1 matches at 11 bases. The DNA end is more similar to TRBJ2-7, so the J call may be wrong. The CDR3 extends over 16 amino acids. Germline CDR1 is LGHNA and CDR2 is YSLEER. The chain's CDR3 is CASSQKWTGGKYEQYF. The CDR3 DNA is TGCGCCAGCAGCCAAAAGTGGACAGGGGGCAAATACGAGCAGTACTTC.

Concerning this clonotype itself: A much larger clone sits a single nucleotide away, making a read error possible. This CDR3 reads CASRLYQETQYF. The CDR3 DNA reads as TGTGCCAGCAGACTGTACCAAGAGACCCAGTACTTC. The V gene is TRBV7-9, the J gene TRBJ2-5; D is unresolved. This CDR3 is built from 12 residues. V was shortened by 6 bases and J by 0 bases, with 5 bases between the two germline ends. Per the germline V gene, CDR1 is SEHNR and CDR2 is FQNEAQ (reference sequence).

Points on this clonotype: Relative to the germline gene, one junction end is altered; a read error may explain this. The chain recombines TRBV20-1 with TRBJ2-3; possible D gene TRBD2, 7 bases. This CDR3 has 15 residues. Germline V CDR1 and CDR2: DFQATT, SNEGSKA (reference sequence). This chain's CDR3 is CCARDLGAGVDTQYF. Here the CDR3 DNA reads TGCTGTGCTAGAGATCTGGGGGCGGGAGTGGATACGCAGTATTTT.

The CDR3, as DNA: TGTGCCAGCAGCGTAGATACAGCGAGAACTGAAGCTTTCTTT. Translating it yields CASSVDTARTEAFF. V usage is TRBV9 and J usage is TRBJ1-1; D is undetermined. The V end was cut by 0 bases, the J end by 5 bases, with 11 bases between. The germline V gene encodes CDR1 SGDLS and CDR2 YYNGEE. The CDR3 has 14 residues. The variable domain in full, with the rest retrieved from reference TRBV9 and TRBJ1-1, is DSGVTQTPKHLITATGQRVTLRCSPRSGDLSVYWYQQSLDQGLQFLIQYYNGEERAKGNILERFSAQQFPDLHSELNLSSLELGDSALYFCASSVDTARTEAFFGQGTRLTVV.

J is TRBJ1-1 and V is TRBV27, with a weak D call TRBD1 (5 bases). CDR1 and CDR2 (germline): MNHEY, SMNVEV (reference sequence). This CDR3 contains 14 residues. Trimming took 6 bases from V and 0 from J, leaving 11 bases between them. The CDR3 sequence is CASRWGGVNTEAFF. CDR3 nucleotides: TGTGCCAGCAGGTGGGGGGGGGTGAACACTGAAGCTTTCTTT.

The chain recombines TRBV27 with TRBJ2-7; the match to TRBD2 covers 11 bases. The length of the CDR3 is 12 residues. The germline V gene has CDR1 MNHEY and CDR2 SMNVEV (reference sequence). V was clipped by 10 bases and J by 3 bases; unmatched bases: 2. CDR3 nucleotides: TGTGCCACCACTAGCGGGAGCTACGAGCAGTACTTC. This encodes CATTSGSYEQYF.